Listed here are 25 T cell receptor beta chains from one sample, sequenced in a study of blood T cell repertoires in COVID-19. Produced via immunoSEQ multiplex PCR; TCRdb's table is partial and in-frame only. This table holds around 220,000 clones, around 84% found once. Material for sequencing was PBMCs or T cells enriched from blood (not recorded which). Receptors were obtained from a woman aged 40 to 50 who had recovered from COVID-19.

The chain recombines TRBV7-8 with TRBJ1-1; D gene uncertain. The CDR3 is made up of 14 amino acids. Trimming removed 8 bases from V and 3 bases from J, with 16 bases in between. CDR1 is SGHVS and CDR2 is FQNEAQ in the germline V gene. The CDR3 reads CASQIRVRDTEAFF. The CDR3 bases are TGTGCCAGCCAGATTCGGGTCCGGGACACTGAAGCTTTCTTT.

V usage is TRBV11-2 and J usage is TRBJ1-4; D is undetermined. CDR1 is SGHAT, CDR2 FQNNGV, per germline. CDR3 size: 16 residues. Between the trimmed V and J ends, which lost 4 bases and 0 bases, there was a span of 12 bases. The DNA of the CDR3 is TGTGCCAGCAGCTCCCTCCGGCAGGCAACTAATGAAAAACTGTTTTTT. This translates into CASSSLRQATNEKLFF. The full variable domain, completed using reference TRBV11-2 and TRBJ1-4, is EAGVAQSPRYKIIEKRQSVAFWCNPISGHATLYWYQQILGQGPKLLIQFQNNGVVDDSQLPKDRFSAERLKGVDSTLKIQPAKLEDSAVYLCASSSLRQATNEKLFFGSGTQLSVL.

The chain carries TRBV29-1 and TRBJ2-1, with D possibly TRBD1 on 5 matching bases. CDR1 and CDR2 (germline): SQVTM, ANQGSEA. This CDR3 is 11 amino acids long. V dropped 6 bases and J dropped 4 bases, with 7 bases sitting between them. CDR3 sequence reads: CSVGHYNEQFF. For the CDR3, the DNA is TGCAGCGTAGGACATTACAATGAGCAGTTCTTC.

This rearrangement joins TRBV6-5 to TRBJ2-1, with a tentative D call TRBD2 (5 bases). Between the trimmed V and J ends, which lost 8 bases and 4 bases, there was a span of 9 bases. Germline lookup yields CDR1 MNHEY and CDR2 SVGAGI. The CDR3 contains 12 residues. Written as DNA, the CDR3 is TGTGCCAGCCGAAGACTATACAATGAGCAGTTCTTC. It specifies CASRRLYNEQFF.

The chain has TRBV2 and TRBJ2-3; possible D gene TRBD2, 5 bases. The germline V gene encodes CDR1 SNHLY and CDR2 FYNNEI. The CDR3 is 14 amino acids. The V gene lost 7 bases and the J gene lost 4 bases, with 15 bases spanning the gap. CDR3: CASTLGGLADTQYF. Written as DNA, the CDR3 is TGTGCCAGCACCTTAGGCGGGCTCGCAGATACGCAGTATTTT.

The chain has TRBV5-1 and TRBJ2-2, with 11 bases lining up with TRBD2. V dropped 5 bases and J dropped 6; count of bases not matched to a gene: 9. Per germline, CDR1 SGHRS and CDR2 YFSETQ. The CDR3 runs to 16 residues. The CDR3 region has the DNA TGCGCCAGCAGTTTCTTACTAGCGGGAGAGTCCGGGGAGCTGTTTTTT. This translates into CASSFLLAGESGELFF.

This chain links TRBV27 with TRBJ1-5, with TRBD1 matching over 7 bases. The CDR3 contains 14 residues. Germline V gene sequence: CDR1 MNHEY, CDR2 SMNVEV (reference sequence). J gave up 5 bases and V 2 bases, and 3 bases lay outside the gene matches. CDR3 DNA: TGTGCCAGCAGTTTACAGCAGGGGGATCAGCCCCAGCATTTT. This gives the protein CASSLQQGDQPQHF.

V is TRBV6-2 or TRBV6-3 and J is TRBJ2-1, with 7 bases aligning to TRBD1. V shed 5 bases, J shed 3 bases, and the junction held 7 bases outside the gene matches. From germline, CDR1 is MNHEY and CDR2 SVGEGT. There are 15 residues in the CDR3. The CDR3 DNA sequence: TGTGCCAGCAGTACACCCGGGACAGTCTACAATGAGCAGTTCTTC. Amino acids: CASSTPGTVYNEQFF.

The chain recombines TRBV27 with TRBJ1-5, with D perhaps matching TRBD1 (5 bases). The CDR3 sequence is 15 residues long. Trimming pared 5 bases from V and 6 bases from J, leaving 17 bases between. Germline loops: CDR1 MNHEY, CDR2 SMNVEV (reference sequence). In DNA, the CDR3 is TGTGCCAGCAGTGCCATTCGGGGGGAAGGTCAGCCCCAGCATTTT. Protein: CASSAIRGEGQPQHF.

The chain joins TRBV10-3 to TRBJ2-7, with 12 bases that match TRBD2. Germline V gives CDR1 ENHRY, CDR2 SYGVKD. V shed 11 bases, J shed 8 bases, and the junction held 16 bases outside the gene matches. The CDR3 runs to 15 residues. The chain's CDR3 is CAASPGLAGFWKQYF. The CDR3 DNA follows: TGTGCCGCCAGTCCAGGACTAGCGGGGTTCTGGAAGCAGTACTTC.

CDR3 DNA: TGTGCCTGGAGTGGGCAGGGTATCCTCGCTTTCTTT. This encodes CAWSGQGILAFF. The chain carries TRBV30 and TRBJ1-1, with D possibly TRBD1 on 5 matching bases. The germline V gene has CDR1 GTSNPN and CDR2 SVGIG (reference sequence). The V end lost 1 base, the J end lost 11 bases, and 14 bases lay between the germline ends. This CDR3 spans 12 amino acids.

CDR3 loop: CAWSPIGRGEKLFF. DNA for the CDR3: TGTGCCTGGAGCCCCATAGGGCGAGGGGAAAAACTGTTTTTT. The V call is TRBV30, the J call TRBJ1-4, with D unclear. V shed 3 bases and J shed 8 bases, with 16 bases lying between them. The CDR3 length is 14 residues. The germline V gene has CDR1 GTSNPN and CDR2 SVGIG (reference sequence).

V gene TRBV12-3 or TRBV12-4 combines with J gene TRBJ2-1; 8 nucleotides line up with TRBD2. V lost 8 bases and J lost 6; bases outside the gene matches: 6. The CDR3 spans 13 residues. CDR3 loop: CASCELAVNEQFF. As DNA, the CDR3 is TGTGCCAGCTGCGAACTAGCGGTCAATGAGCAGTTCTTC.

Note on this clone: An end of the junction does not agree with germline; a read error may underlie this. V and J are TRBV7-2 and TRBJ2-3, with 11 bases fitting TRBD2. CDR3 length equals 15 residues. The germline CDR1 and CDR2 sequences are SGHTA and FQGNSA. CDR3 sequence (DNA): TGTGCCAGCAGCCTAGCGGGAGGCAGGACAGATACGCAGTATTTT. This translates into CASSLAGGRTDTQYF.

This chain connects TRBV2 to TRBJ2-3; 11 bases are shared with TRBD1. J was trimmed by 9 bases and V by 6 bases; bases with no gene match: 5. This CDR3 has 13 residues. The germline V gene has CDR1 SNHLY and CDR2 FYNNEI. This chain's CDR3 is CASRPGQGDTQYF. For the CDR3, the DNA is TGTGCCAGCAGACCGGGACAGGGGGACACGCAGTATTTT.

The rearrangement links TRBV9 to TRBJ1-1, with 7 bases matching TRBD1. Per germline, CDR1 SGDLS and CDR2 YYNGEE. This CDR3 spans 15 amino acids. V lost 3 bases and J lost 1; bases outside the gene matches: 6. CDR3 residues: CASSAEGQENTEAFF. CDR3 sequence (DNA): TGTGCCAGCAGCGCGGAAGGACAGGAGAACACTGAAGCTTTCTTT.

This clone was seen just once. This chain uses TRBV7-9 with TRBJ2-1; D gene unclear. V lost 5 bases to trimming and J lost 0 bases, with 8 bases between them. The CDR3 spans 14 residues. Germline CDR1 is SEHNR and CDR2 is FQNEAQ (reference sequence). The CDR3 here is CASSPASSYNEQFF. CDR3 nucleotides: TGTGCCAGCAGCCCTGCGAGCTCCTACAATGAGCAGTTCTTC.

The chain is built from TRBV10-3 and TRBJ1-3; possibly TRBD1 for D (6 bases). Germline V gives CDR1 ENHRY, CDR2 SYGVKD. The germline V and J ends were trimmed by 6 bases and 3 bases, with 9 bases remaining between them. The CDR3 is 13 residues long. The CDR3 DNA follows: TGTGCCATCAGCACAGGGATTGGAAACACCATATATTTT. Amino acid sequence: CAISTGIGNTIYF.

This chain links TRBV7-2 with TRBJ2-1; 7 positions agree with TRBD2. V dropped 6 bases and J dropped 8; count of bases not matched to a gene: 7. This CDR3 has 13 amino acids. Per the germline V gene, CDR1 is SGHTA and CDR2 is FQGNSA. Written as DNA, the CDR3 is TGTGCCAGCAGTTCACTAGCGATCGATGAGCAGTTCTTC. Translating gives CASSSLAIDEQFF.

This clone was counted many times. This chain connects TRBV7-2 to TRBJ1-5; 7 positions agree with TRBD1. CDR1 is SGHTA, CDR2 FQGNSA, per germline. The CDR3 contains 14 residues. The V gene end was trimmed by 5 bases and the J gene end by 10 bases; junction bases not matched to a gene: 11. The CDR3 here is CASSAGTVISPQHF. For the CDR3, the DNA is TGTGCCAGCAGCGCGGGGACAGTTATCAGCCCCCAGCATTTT.

This chain links TRBV9 with TRBJ2-7, with D maybe TRBD1 (6 bases). Germline V CDR1 and CDR2: SGDLS, YYNGEE. The V and J ends lost 3 bases and 2 bases respectively, with 9 bases between them. The CDR3 consists of 13 residues. The CDR3 nucleotides are TGTGCCAGCAGCGAGGGGGACCCCTACGAGCAGTACTTC. Amino acid sequence: CASSEGDPYEQYF.

This chain uses TRBV7-2 with TRBJ2-4, with 8 bases identical to TRBD1. Per germline, CDR1 SGHTA and CDR2 FQGNSA. V was clipped by 5 bases and J by 16 bases; unmatched bases: 10. The CDR3 is made up of 12 amino acids. DNA for the CDR3: TGTGCCAGCAGCGCGGAACAGGGGGAGGTCTACTTC. This encodes CASSAEQGEVYF.

This chain joins TRBV28 and TRBJ2-7; D might be TRBD1 (7 bases). The germline gives CDR1 MDHEN, CDR2 SYDVKM. The V gene lost 8 bases and the J gene lost 2 bases, with 22 bases spanning the gap. CDR3 length: 16 amino acids. The CDR3 DNA follows: TGTGCCAGCCGCCTTTGGACATCAGGGGGGACCTACGAGCAGTACTTC. Translating it yields CASRLWTSGGTYEQYF.

CDR3 nucleotides: TGTGCCAGCAGCTTAGATGGGGCGGGCTACACCTTC. The encoded protein is CASSLDGAGYTF. The V and J genes are TRBV7-2 and TRBJ1-2, with D perhaps TRBD1 (5 bases). From germline, CDR1 is SGHTA and CDR2 FQGNSA. CDR3 length: 12 residues. Trimming took 1 base from V and 8 from J, leaving 8 bases between them.

The chain recombines TRBV29-1 with TRBJ1-6; maybe TRBD1 (6 bases). Germline V gene lookup returns CDR1 SQVTM and CDR2 ANQGSEA. The CDR3 is 14 residues long. V lost 4 bases and J 5 bases, leaving 12 bases between the germline ends. CDR3 nucleotide sequence: TGCAGCGTTGGCAGCGGACAGAATAATTCACCCCTCCACTTT. As protein: CSVGSGQNNSPLHF. The whole variable domain, remainder taken from reference TRBV29-1 and TRBJ1-6, is SAVISQKPSRDICQRGTSLTIQCQVDSQVTMMFWYRQQPGQSLTLIATANQGSEATYESGFVIDKFPISRPNLTFSTLTVSNMSPEDSSIYLCSVGSGQNNSPLHFGNGTRLTVT.